Detailed here is one TCR beta chain. The sample is drawn from a study of blood T cell repertoires in COVID-19. Study in general: Material from acute and convalescent COVID-19 was sourced from the United States, Italy and Spain.

This CDR3 region has 13 residues. Per germline, CDR1 SGHRS and CDR2 YFSETQ. Trimming shortened V by 0 bases and J by 6 bases, and 7 bases separated the two germline ends. Repertoires were generated with immunoSEQ multiplex PCR, while TCRdb's copy carries only in-frame clones and drops some. The sample lists around 130,000 clones, 75% to 85% occurring once. Material for sequencing was peripheral blood. V usage is TRBV5-1 and J usage is TRBJ1-5; possibly TRBD1 for D (5 bases). The sequence derives from a human donor in a cohort sampled during active COVID-19. CDR3 residues: CASSLGGGQPQHF. CDR3 coding DNA: TGCGCCAGCAGCTTGGGGGGCGGTCAGCCCCAGCATTTT.